This T cell receptor (beta chain) came from a study of tumor-infiltrating lymphocytes in primary liver carcinoma. Extraction of RNA together with DNA used about 17-34 mg of unsorted bulk tissue. This clonotype was seen only once. Its specificity is not known. A read error is likely, as this CDR3 ends without the conserved phenylalanine or tryptophan. The DNA is omitted, as the CDR3 cannot be located on it reliably, and the CDR3 follows TCRdb's listing. From its first to its last residue, the CDR3 has 15 amino acids. Germline CDR1 SQVTM, CDR2 ANQGSEA. Whole-study findings and limits: Just around 7-25% of top clones spanned all five tumor regions. Blood trailed tumors significantly in top-250-clone fraction (p = 0.039). Tumor-adjacent and tumor-blood pairs showed less overlap than tumor region pairs.

The input was around 530 ng total RNA; TCR beta cDNA was made from it with a constant-region primer. Nested multiplex PCR, run for three rounds with slightly modified ARM-PCR, yielded TCR beta libraries. The two initial PCR rounds, 9 to 11 cycles each, used TRBV1-TRBV30 forward and C-beta reverse primers. TCRdb fed the multiplex PCR reads into MiXCR, producing one record per CDR3 protein. The table lists about 110,000 distinct CDR3 sequences, approximately 82% of them singletons, with under 25% in the top ten. Sequencing was done on a sample of liver tumor tissue from sampling region 3. Subset noted: tumor region T3, left-lateral pole. The TCR originated in a man aged 40-49 years with primary liver carcinoma and hepatitis B virus infection. The chain uses TRBV29-1 and TRBJ2-3; TRBD1 is taken as the D call from the table, unchecked against the DNA. CDR3 sequence reads: CSVEGGAGTTDTHYL.